This T cell receptor (beta chain) was recovered during a study of PD-1 blockade in classical Hodgkin lymphoma. Across the whole study: Intravenous infusions of nivolumab 3 mg/kg reached patients every 2 weeks. The study, taken as a whole, reports: What drove the repertoire differences, possibly disease activity or prior therapy, has not been defined. The study reported lower baseline TCR diversity in newly diagnosed patients than in healthy donors.

The repertoire was sequenced with immunoSEQ multiplex PCR; TCRdb's copy has only in-frame clones and lacks some. The repertoire holds approximately 49,000 clones, with 60% to 80% as singletons. Time point given: cycle 4 day 1 (C4D1), after less than seven weeks of nivolumab. In every patient, relapse followed autologous stem cell transplantation, while exposure to brentuximab vedotin differed. Trimming removed 7 bases from V and 7 bases from J, with 22 bases in between. Germline CDR1 is WNHNN and CDR2 is SYGVQD (reference sequence). CDR3 size: 16 residues. Notes on this clone: Its cognate antigen is unknown.

The J gene is TRBJ1-4, the V gene TRBV10-1; a weak D match, TRBD1 (5 bases). The receptor comes from a human donor with classical Hodgkin lymphoma. This sample comprised peripheral blood mononuclear cells (PBMCs), obtained before the fourth cycle of nivolumab. Written as DNA, the CDR3 is TGCGCCAGCAAGTGGGGGAGACAACAGCCAGGTGAAAAACTGTTTTTT. Its protein is CASKWGRQQPGEKLFF.